A selection of T cell receptor beta chains follows, all from one sample in a study of early T cells in non-severe SARS-CoV-2 infection. TCRdb reanalysed the 5' RACE reads using MiXCR and keeps one entry per CDR3 protein. The sample contains about 33,000 distinct CDR3 sequences, 5% of which appear only once. Specimen: whole blood. The receptors derive from an adult who was a healthcare worker with PCR-confirmed SARS-CoV-2 infection or an uninfected control (not recorded which). Both conserved end residues are part of each CDR3. The order of the fields is clone size, D gene, V gene, J gene, CDR3 DNA, CDR3 protein. The D gene is left open where the match is weak. Clone size appears in some rows only: once, few, many, or a class for an expanded clone.

size: .
D: TRBD2
V: TRBV29-1
J: TRBJ2-1
DNA: TGCAGCGTGGGGACTAGCGGGGGTTACAATGAGCAGTTCTTC
CDR3: CSVGTSGGYNEQFF

size: .
D: .
V: TRBV20-1
J: TRBJ2-7
DNA: TGCAGTGCTAGGGGCCACACCCACTGGTCCTACGAGCAGTACTTC
CDR3: CSARGHTHWSYEQYF

size: .
D: .
V: TRBV29-1
J: TRBJ2-2
DNA: TGCAGCGTTGACTGGTACACCGGGGAGCTGTTTTTT
CDR3: CSVDWYTGELFF

size: many
D: .
V: TRBV7-3
J: TRBJ2-3
DNA: TGTGCCAGCAGTAACATCACAGATACGCAGTATTTT
CDR3: CASSNITDTQYF

size: .
D: .
V: TRBV28
J: TRBJ2-5
DNA: TGTGCCAGCAGGAAGCAGAACCCGGCGGAGACCCAGTACTTC
CDR3: CASRKQNPAETQYF

size: many
D: TRBD1
V: TRBV20-1
J: TRBJ1-6
DNA: TGCAGTGCCCATGGACAGGGCGATTCACCCCTCCACTTT
CDR3: CSAHGQGDSPLHF

size: few
D: .
V: TRBV5-1
J: TRBJ2-1
DNA: TGCGCCAGCAGCTTAAACCCGACGAATGAGCAGTTCTTC
CDR3: CASSLNPTNEQFF

size: many
D: .
V: TRBV12-5
J: TRBJ1-1
DNA: TGTGCTAGTGGTTTGAGAGGGAACTCTGAAGCTTTCTTT
CDR3: CASGLRGNSEAFF

size: many
D: .
V: TRBV4-3
J: TRBJ2-7
DNA: TGCGCCAGCAGCCAAGATCAGGCCAGCTACGAGCAGTACTTC
CDR3: CASSQDQASYEQYF

size: many
D: .
V: TRBV9
J: TRBJ1-3
DNA: TGTGCCAGCAGCGTAGAGCCCGGAAACACCATATATTTT
CDR3: CASSVEPGNTIYF

size: few
D: TRBD1
V: TRBV4-3
J: TRBJ1-1
DNA: TGCGCCAGCAGCCAAGTGGGACAGGGCGCTGAAGCTTTCTTT
CDR3: CASSQVGQGAEAFF

size: many
D: .
V: TRBV6-5
J: TRBJ2-3
DNA: TGTGCCAGCATGGGGGACCCAACAGATACGCAGTATTTT
CDR3: CASMGDPTDTQYF

size: many
D: .
V: TRBV18
J: TRBJ2-3
DNA: TGTGCCAGCTCATCGACAGTCTCCACAGATACGCAGTATTTT
CDR3: CASSSTVSTDTQYF

size: many
D: .
V: TRBV9
J: TRBJ1-1
DNA: TGTGCCAGCAGCGTAGAGGGCCACACTGAAGCTTTCTTT
CDR3: CASSVEGHTEAFF